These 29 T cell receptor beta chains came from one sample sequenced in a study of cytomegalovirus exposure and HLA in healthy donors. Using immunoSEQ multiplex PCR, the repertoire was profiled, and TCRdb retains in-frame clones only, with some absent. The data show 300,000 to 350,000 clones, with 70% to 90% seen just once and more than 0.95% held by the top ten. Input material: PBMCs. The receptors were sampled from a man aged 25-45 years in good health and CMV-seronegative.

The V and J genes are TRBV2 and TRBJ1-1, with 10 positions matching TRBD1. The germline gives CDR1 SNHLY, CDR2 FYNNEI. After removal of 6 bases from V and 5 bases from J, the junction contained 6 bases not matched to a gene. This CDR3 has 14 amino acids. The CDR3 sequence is CASSARTGGTEAFF. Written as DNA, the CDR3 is TGTGCCAGCAGCGCACGGACAGGGGGGACTGAAGCTTTCTTT.

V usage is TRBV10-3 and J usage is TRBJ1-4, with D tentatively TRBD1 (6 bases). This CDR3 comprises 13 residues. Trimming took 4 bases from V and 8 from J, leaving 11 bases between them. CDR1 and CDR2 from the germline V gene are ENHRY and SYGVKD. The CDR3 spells CAISGQGWEKLFF. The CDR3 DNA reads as TGTGCCATCAGTGGCCAGGGGTGGGAAAAACTGTTTTTT.

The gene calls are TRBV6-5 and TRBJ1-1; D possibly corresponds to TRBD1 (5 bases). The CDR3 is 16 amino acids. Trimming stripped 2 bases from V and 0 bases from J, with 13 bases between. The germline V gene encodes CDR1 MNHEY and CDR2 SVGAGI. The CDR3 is CASSYQGGVLNTEAFF. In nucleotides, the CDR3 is TGTGCCAGCAGTTACCAGGGAGGGGTACTGAACACTGAAGCTTTCTTT.

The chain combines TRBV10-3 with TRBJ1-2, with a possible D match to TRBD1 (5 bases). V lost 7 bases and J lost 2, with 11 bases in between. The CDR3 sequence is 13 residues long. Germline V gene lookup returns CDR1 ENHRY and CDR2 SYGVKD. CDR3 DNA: TGTGCCATCACCCCAGGGCCGAACTATGGCTACACCTTC. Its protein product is CAITPGPNYGYTF.

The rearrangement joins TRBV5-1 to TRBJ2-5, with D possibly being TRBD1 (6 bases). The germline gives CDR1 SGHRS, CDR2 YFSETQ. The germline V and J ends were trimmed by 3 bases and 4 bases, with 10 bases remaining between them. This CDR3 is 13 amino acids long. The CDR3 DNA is TGCGCCAGCAGCTCAGGGGTCTTAGAGACCCAGTACTTC. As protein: CASSSGVLETQYF. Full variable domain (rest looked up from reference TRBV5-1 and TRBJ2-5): KAGVTQTPRYLIKTRGQQVTLSCSPISGHRSVSWYQQTPGQGLQFLFEYFSETQRNKGNFPGRFSGRQFSNSRSEMNVSTLELGDSALYLCASSSGVLETQYFGPGTRLLVL.

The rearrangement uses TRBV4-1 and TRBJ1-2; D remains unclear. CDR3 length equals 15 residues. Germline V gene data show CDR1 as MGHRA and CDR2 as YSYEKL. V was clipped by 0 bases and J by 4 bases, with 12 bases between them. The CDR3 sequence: CASSQDTLFFYGYTF. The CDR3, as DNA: TGCGCCAGCAGCCAAGATACCCTATTTTTCTATGGCTACACCTTC.

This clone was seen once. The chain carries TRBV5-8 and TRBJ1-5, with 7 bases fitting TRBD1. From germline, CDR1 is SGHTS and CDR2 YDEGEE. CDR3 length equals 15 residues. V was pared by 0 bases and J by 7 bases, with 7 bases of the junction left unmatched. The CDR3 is CASSLVGTGVQPQHF. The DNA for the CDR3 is TGTGCCAGCAGCTTGGTGGGCACAGGGGTCCAGCCCCAGCATTTT.

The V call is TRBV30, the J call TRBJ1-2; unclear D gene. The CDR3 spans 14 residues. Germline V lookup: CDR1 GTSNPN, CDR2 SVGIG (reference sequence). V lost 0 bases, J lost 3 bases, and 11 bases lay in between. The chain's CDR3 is CAWSVESGHYGYTF. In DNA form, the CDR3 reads TGTGCCTGGAGTGTCGAGTCCGGTCACTATGGCTACACCTTC.

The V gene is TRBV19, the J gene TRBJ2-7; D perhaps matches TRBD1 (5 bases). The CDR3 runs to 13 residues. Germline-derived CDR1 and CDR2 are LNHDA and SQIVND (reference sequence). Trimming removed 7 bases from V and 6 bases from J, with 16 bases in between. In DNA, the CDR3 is TGTGCCAGTACCCCAACAGGTACGGGCGAGCAGTACTTC. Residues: CASTPTGTGEQYF.

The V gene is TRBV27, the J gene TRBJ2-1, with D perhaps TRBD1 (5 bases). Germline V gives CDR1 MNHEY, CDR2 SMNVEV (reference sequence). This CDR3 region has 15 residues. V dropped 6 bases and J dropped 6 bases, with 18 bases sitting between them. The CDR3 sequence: CASSLGPGYGNEQFF. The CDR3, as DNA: TGTGCCAGCAGCTTAGGTCCAGGGTACGGCAATGAGCAGTTCTTC.

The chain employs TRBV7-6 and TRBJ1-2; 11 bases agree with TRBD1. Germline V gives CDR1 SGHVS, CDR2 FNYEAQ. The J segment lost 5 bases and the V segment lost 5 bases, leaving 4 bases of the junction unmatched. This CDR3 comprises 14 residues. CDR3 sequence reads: CASSPGTGGYGYTF. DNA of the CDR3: TGTGCCAGCAGCCCAGGGACAGGGGGATATGGCTACACCTTC. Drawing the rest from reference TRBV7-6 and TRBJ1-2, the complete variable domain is GAGVSQSPRYKVTKRGQDVALRCDPISGHVSLYWYRQALGQGPEFLTYFNYEAQQDKSGLPNDRFSAERPEGSISTLTIQRTEQRDSAMYRCASSPGTGGYGYTFGSGTRLTVV.

The DNA for the CDR3 is TGTGCCAGCAGTTTATTTCCGGGGGACACAGATACGCAGTATTTT. It translates to CASSLFPGDTDTQYF. The J gene is TRBJ2-3, the V gene TRBV27, with a weak D call TRBD2 (6 bases). Deletions cut 1 base from V and 2 bases from J, with 10 bases between. Germline V gene data show CDR1 as MNHEY and CDR2 as SMNVEV (reference sequence). The CDR3 length is 15 residues.

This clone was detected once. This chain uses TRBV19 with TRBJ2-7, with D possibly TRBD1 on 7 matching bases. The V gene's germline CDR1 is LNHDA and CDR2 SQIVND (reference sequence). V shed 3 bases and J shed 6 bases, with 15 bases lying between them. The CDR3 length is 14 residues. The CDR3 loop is CASSMGQGGAEQYF. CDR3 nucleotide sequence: TGTGCCAGTAGTATGGGGCAGGGGGGAGCCGAGCAGTACTTC.

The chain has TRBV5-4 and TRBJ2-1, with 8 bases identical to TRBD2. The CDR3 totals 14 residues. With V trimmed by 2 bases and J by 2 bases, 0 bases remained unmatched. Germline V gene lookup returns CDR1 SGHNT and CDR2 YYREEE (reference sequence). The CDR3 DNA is TGTGCCAGCAGCTTTAGCGGGGCCTACAATGAGCAGTTCTTC. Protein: CASSFSGAYNEQFF.

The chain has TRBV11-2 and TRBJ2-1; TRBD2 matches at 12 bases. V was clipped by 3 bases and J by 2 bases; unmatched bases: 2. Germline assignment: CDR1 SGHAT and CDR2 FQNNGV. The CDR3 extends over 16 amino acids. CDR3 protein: CASSLGLAGPYNEQFF. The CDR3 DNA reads TGTGCCAGCAGCTTGGGACTAGCGGGCCCCTACAATGAGCAGTTCTTC.

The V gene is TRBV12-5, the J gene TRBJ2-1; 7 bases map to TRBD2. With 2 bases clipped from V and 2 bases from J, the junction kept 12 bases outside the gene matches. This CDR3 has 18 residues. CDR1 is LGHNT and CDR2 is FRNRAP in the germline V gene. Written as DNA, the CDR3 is TGTGCTAGTGGTTTGAAGATCCAGACGGGGGGAACCTACAATGAGCAGTTCTTC. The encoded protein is CASGLKIQTGGTYNEQFF.

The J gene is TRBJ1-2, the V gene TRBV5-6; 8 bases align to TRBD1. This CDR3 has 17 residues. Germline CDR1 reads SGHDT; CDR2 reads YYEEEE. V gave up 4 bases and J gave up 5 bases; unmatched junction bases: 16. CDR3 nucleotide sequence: TGTGCCAGCAGCCAGGGGACAGGCCTCGACGGACTTTATGGCTACACCTTC. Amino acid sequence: CASSQGTGLDGLYGYTF.

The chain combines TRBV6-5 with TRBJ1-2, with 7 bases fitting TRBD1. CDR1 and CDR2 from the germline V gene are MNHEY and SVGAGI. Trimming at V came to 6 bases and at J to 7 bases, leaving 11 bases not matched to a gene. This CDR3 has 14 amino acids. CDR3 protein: CASSRSDRDFGYTF. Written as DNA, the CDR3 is TGTGCCAGCAGCCGATCCGACAGGGATTTTGGCTACACCTTC.

The CDR3 here is CASSGQGKGPEAFF. For the CDR3, the DNA is TGTGCCAGCAGTGGGCAGGGGAAGGGCCCTGAAGCTTTCTTT. The chain recombines TRBV2 with TRBJ1-1; D perhaps matches TRBD1 (6 bases). From germline, CDR1 is SNHLY and CDR2 FYNNEI. Trimming took 4 bases from V and 6 from J, leaving 15 bases between them. CDR3 length: 14 amino acids.

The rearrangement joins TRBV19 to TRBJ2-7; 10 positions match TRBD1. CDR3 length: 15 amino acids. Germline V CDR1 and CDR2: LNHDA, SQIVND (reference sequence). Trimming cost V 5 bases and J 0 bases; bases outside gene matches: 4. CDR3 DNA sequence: TGTGCCAGTAGTCCAGGGGACAGGGGCTCCTACGAGCAGTACTTC. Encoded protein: CASSPGDRGSYEQYF.

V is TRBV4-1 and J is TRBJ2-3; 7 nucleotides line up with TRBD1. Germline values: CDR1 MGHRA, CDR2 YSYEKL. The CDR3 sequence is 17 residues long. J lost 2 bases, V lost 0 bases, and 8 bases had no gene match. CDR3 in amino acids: CASSQDRGGSNTDTQYF. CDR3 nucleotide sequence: TGCGCCAGCAGCCAAGATCGAGGGGGCAGTAACACAGATACGCAGTATTTT.

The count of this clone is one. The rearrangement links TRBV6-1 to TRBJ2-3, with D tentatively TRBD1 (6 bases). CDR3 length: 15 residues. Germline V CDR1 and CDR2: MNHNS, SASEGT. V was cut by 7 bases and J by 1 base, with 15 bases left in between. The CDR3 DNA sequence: TGTGCCAGCACCCCCGGGACAACTGGCACAGATACGCAGTATTTT. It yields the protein CASTPGTTGTDTQYF.

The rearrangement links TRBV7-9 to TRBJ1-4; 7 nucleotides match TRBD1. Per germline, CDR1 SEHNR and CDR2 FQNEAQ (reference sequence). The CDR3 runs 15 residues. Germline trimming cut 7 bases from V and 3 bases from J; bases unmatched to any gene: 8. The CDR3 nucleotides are TGTGCCAGCACCGACAGGGAAAGGGCTAATGAAAAACTGTTTTTT. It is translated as CASTDRERANEKLFF. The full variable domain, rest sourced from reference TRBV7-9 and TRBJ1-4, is DTGVSQNPRHKITKRGQNVTFRCDPISEHNRLYWYRQTLGQGPEFLTYFQNEAQLEKSRLLSDRFSAERPKGSFSTLEIQRTEQGDSAMYLCASTDRERANEKLFFGSGTQLSVL.

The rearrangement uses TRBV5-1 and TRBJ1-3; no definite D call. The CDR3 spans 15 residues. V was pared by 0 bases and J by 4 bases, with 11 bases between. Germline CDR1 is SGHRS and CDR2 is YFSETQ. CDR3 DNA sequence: TGCGCCAGCAGCTTGGAATCCGGGGTGGGAAACACCATATATTTT. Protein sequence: CASSLESGVGNTIYF.

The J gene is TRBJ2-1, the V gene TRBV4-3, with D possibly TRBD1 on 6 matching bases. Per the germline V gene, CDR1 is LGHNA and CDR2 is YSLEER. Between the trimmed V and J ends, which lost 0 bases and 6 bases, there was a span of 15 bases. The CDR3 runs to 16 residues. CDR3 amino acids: CASSQDRQGIFNEQFF. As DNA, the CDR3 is TGCGCCAGCAGCCAAGATCGTCAGGGGATTTTCAATGAGCAGTTCTTC.

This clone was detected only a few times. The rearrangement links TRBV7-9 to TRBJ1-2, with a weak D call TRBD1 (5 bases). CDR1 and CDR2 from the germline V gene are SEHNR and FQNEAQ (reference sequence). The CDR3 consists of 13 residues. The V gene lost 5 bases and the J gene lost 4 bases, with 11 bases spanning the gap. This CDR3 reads CASSPEGPYGYTF. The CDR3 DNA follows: TGTGCCAGCAGCCCGGAGGGACCCTATGGCTACACCTTC.

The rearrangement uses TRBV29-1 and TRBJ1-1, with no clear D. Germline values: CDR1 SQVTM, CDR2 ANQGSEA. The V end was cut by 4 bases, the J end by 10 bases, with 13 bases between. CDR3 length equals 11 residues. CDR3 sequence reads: CSVGGPGPAFF. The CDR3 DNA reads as TGCAGCGTTGGAGGGCCGGGCCCAGCTTTCTTT.

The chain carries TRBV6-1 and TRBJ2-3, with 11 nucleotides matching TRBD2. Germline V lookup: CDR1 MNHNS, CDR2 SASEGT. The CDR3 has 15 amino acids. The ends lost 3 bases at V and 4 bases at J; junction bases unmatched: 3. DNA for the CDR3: TGTGCCAGCAGTGACTTAGCGGGGGGGCCAGATACGCAGTATTTT. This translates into CASSDLAGGPDTQYF.

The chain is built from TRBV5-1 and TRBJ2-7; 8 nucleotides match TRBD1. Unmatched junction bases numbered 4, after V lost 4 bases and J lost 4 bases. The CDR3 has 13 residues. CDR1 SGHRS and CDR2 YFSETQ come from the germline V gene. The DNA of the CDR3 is TGCGCCAGCAGCGTGACAGGGGCATACGAGCAGTACTTC. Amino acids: CASSVTGAYEQYF.